This T cell receptor (beta chain) appears in the sequencing data of a study of CD8 T cells in ankylosing spondylitis. Overall study results and limits: Among TCR beta sequences, a motif of eight highly homologous variants appeared characteristic of ankylosing spondylitis blood. Within peripheral blood, clones linked to disease were CD8+ and relatively rare.

CDR3 length: 17 amino acids. Germline CDR1 reads SGDLS; CDR2 reads YYNGEE. V trimming: 0 bases; J trimming: 6 bases; junction bases outside the gene matches: 11. TCR beta libraries were made by quantitative 5'-RACE with molecular barcodes. One entry per CDR3 protein, called by TCRdb with MiXCR from the 5' RACE reads. The sample holds 29,000 or so distinct CDR3 sequences, less than 5.5% seen once. This clonotype showed up just a few times. Its antigen remains unknown. This clonotype was obtained from a female donor with ankylosing spondylitis or in good health (not recorded which). The gene calls are TRBV9 and TRBJ2-3; 9 bases align to TRBD1. Input material: blood, either unsorted or a sorted T cell fraction (not recorded which). CDR3 sequence (DNA): TGTGCCAGCAGCGTAGACCCGACAGGGGGGGTAAGGGATACGCAGTATTTT. Its protein product is CASSVDPTGGVRDTQYF.